The rows below give T cell receptor beta chains drawn from one sample of a study of OX40 agonist ivuxolimab in advanced cancers. Clones were sequenced by immunoSEQ multiplex PCR, and TCRdb holds only the in-frame ones, with some missing. The data show roughly 76,000 clones, approximately 86% seen once. The sample here was CD4+ or CD8+ T cells sorted from blood, taken in a trial of the OX40 agonist ivuxolimab. The origin of the receptors is an adult with an advanced solid tumor such as melanoma, head and neck, liver or kidney cancer. Each CDR3 is given with its conserved first and last residue. D genes are given only for firm matches. Size is stated for part of the rows, as once, few or many counts, or as a class when the clone is expanded.

TRBV5-4	TRBD1	.	TRBJ2-1	TGTGCCAGCAGCTTAGACAGGGGCTCCTACAATGAGCAGTTCTTC	CASSLDRGSYNEQFF
TRBV19	.	.	TRBJ2-2	TGTGCCAGTAGTCCCAGTGCCCGGGAGCTGTTTTTT	CASSPSARELFF
TRBV2	.	.	TRBJ1-1	TGTGCCAGCGCCGTGGAGGGTGGCACTGAAGCTTTCTTT	CASAVEGGTEAFF
TRBV18	TRBD1	medium-sized	TRBJ1-3	TGTGCCAGCTCACTCCAGGGGGACTCTGGAAACACCATATATTTT	CASSLQGDSGNTIYF
TRBV19	TRBD1	.	TRBJ2-7	TGTGCCAGCAGGGACAGGAGCTACGAGCAGTACTTC	CASRDRSYEQYF
TRBV12-5	.	once	TRBJ2-3	TGTGCTAGCGGCCCTAGTACAGATACGCAGTATTTT	CASGPSTDTQYF
TRBV12-5	.	.	TRBJ2-4	TGTGCTAGTGCCTCCCCAACAGGGAAGGGGGGCAAAAACATTCAGTACTTC	CASASPTGKGGKNIQYF
TRBV20-1	.	.	TRBJ1-2	TGCAGTGCGCGGACAGTTGGCAACACCTTC	CSARTVGNTF
TRBV7-2	.	.	TRBJ1-4	TGTGCCAGCAGCTTAGAGAGGGGTGAAAAACTGTTTTTT	CASSLERGEKLFF
TRBV15	TRBD1	.	TRBJ2-4	TGTGCCACCAGCAGTAGCAGGGGGTTAGCCAAAAACATTCAGTACTTC	CATSSSRGLAKNIQYF
TRBV6-5	.	.	TRBJ1-5	TGTGCCAGCACCCGGGACCCTTTGGGCAATCAGCCCCAGCATTTT	CASTRDPLGNQPQHF
TRBV9	TRBD2	few	TRBJ2-5	TGTGCCAGCAGCGCGGGGGGTCGTGTGGGGGAGACCCAGTACTTC	CASSAGGRVGETQYF